A selection of T cell receptor beta chains follows, all from one sample in a study of cytomegalovirus exposure and HLA in healthy donors. Some clones are missing from TCRdb's copy, which holds only in-frame ones; the method was immunoSEQ multiplex PCR. Of hundreds of thousands of clones in the sample, 88% were seen once. The sample taken for sequencing was PBMCs. These receptors were collected from a woman younger than 30 in good health and CMV-seronegative. Each CDR3 is given with its conserved first and last residue. Each record gives: CDR3 protein, CDR3 DNA, D gene, CDR3 length, clone size, V gene, J gene. A D gene is named only where the DNA matches it firmly. The size of a clone is reported for some rows only, either as once, few or many, or as a class for expanded clones.

CDR3: CASSLGTSGSYEQFF; DNA: TGTGCCAGCAGCTTGGGGACTAGCGGGAGCTATGAGCAGTTCTTC; D: TRBD2; length: 15; size: .; V: TRBV5-4; J: TRBJ2-1
CDR3: CASSNFWVGQRYNQPQHF; DNA: TGTGCCAGCAGCAATTTTTGGGTCGGACAGAGATACAATCAGCCCCAGCATTTT; D: .; length: 18; size: .; V: TRBV21-1; J: TRBJ1-5
CDR3: CASSFSPGLAETYEQYF; DNA: TGTGCCAGCAGCTTTTCCCCAGGACTAGCGGAAACCTACGAGCAGTACTTC; D: TRBD2; length: 17; size: .; V: TRBV9; J: TRBJ2-7
CDR3: CASSLETGGWYEQYF; DNA: TGTGCCAGCAGCTTAGAAACAGGGGGCTGGTACGAGCAGTACTTC; D: TRBD1; length: 15; size: .; V: TRBV11-3; J: TRBJ2-7
CDR3: CASSQDPGTGSDEQFF; DNA: TGCGCCAGCAGCCAAGATCCCGGGACAGGGTCAGATGAGCAGTTCTTC; D: TRBD1; length: 16; size: .; V: TRBV4-3; J: TRBJ2-1
CDR3: CASRQGSNEKLFF; DNA: TGTGCCAGCCGACAGGGTTCTAATGAAAAACTGTTTTTT; D: TRBD1; length: 13; size: few; V: TRBV19; J: TRBJ1-4
CDR3: CASSQDQRAGYEQYF; DNA: TGCGCCAGCAGCCAAGATCAGAGGGCAGGCTACGAGCAGTACTTC; D: .; length: 15; size: .; V: TRBV4-1; J: TRBJ2-7
CDR3: CASSFPGDVEQFF; DNA: TGTGCCAGCAGCTTCCCAGGGGATGTTGAGCAGTTCTTC; D: .; length: 13; size: .; V: TRBV5-6; J: TRBJ2-1
CDR3: CASSQDRETEAFF; DNA: TGTGCCAGCAGCCAAGATCGGGAAACTGAAGCTTTCTTT; D: .; length: 13; size: .; V: TRBV4-2; J: TRBJ1-1
CDR3: CASSLSLLFMGTGGKRNTEAFF; DNA: TGTGCCAGCAGTTTGTCTCTATTGTTTATGGGGACAGGGGGCAAGAGGAACACTGAAGCTTTCTTT; D: TRBD1; length: 22; size: once; V: TRBV28; J: TRBJ1-1
CDR3: CASSLSGGLNEQFF; DNA: TGTGCCAGCAGTTTATCTGGGGGGTTGAATGAGCAGTTCTTC; D: .; length: 14; size: .; V: TRBV27; J: TRBJ2-1
CDR3: CASSAGTSGKNEQFF; DNA: TGTGCCAGCAGCGCCGGGACTAGCGGGAAGAATGAGCAGTTCTTC; D: TRBD2; length: 15; size: .; V: TRBV27; J: TRBJ2-1
CDR3: CASSPQRSGGVQQYF; DNA: TGTGCCAGCAGTCCCCAGAGGAGCGGAGGGGTGCAGCAGTACTTC; D: .; length: 15; size: .; V: TRBV28; J: TRBJ2-7
CDR3: CASSPEGELAVYNEQFF; DNA: TGCGCCAGCAGCCCAGAAGGGGAACTAGCAGTATACAATGAGCAGTTCTTC; D: .; length: 17; size: .; V: TRBV4-1; J: TRBJ2-1
CDR3: CASSSGTSLSYEQYF; DNA: TGTGCCAGCAGCTCCGGGACTAGCCTATCCTACGAGCAGTACTTC; D: TRBD2; length: 15; size: .; V: TRBV5-4; J: TRBJ2-7
CDR3: CASSEASGEANEQFF; DNA: TGCGCCAGCAGTGAAGCTAGCGGAGAAGCCAATGAGCAGTTCTTC; D: TRBD2; length: 15; size: .; V: TRBV10-2; J: TRBJ2-1
CDR3: CASSEGTGGIKRYEQYF; DNA: TGTGCCAGCAGCGAGGGGACAGGGGGAATTAAAAGATACGAGCAGTACTTC; D: TRBD1; length: 17; size: .; V: TRBV11-2; J: TRBJ2-7
CDR3: CSVERPGLAVGELFF; DNA: TGCAGCGTTGAGCGCCCGGGACTAGCGGTCGGGGAGCTGTTTTTT; D: TRBD2; length: 15; size: .; V: TRBV29-1; J: TRBJ2-2
CDR3: CASSIRDRGGYEQYF; DNA: TGTGCCAGTAGTATCCGGGACAGGGGAGGCTACGAGCAGTACTTC; D: TRBD1; length: 15; size: .; V: TRBV19; J: TRBJ2-7
CDR3: CASSHPGTASSYNSPLHF; DNA: TGTGCCAGCAGTCATCCCGGGACAGCGAGCTCCTATAATTCACCCCTCCACTTT; D: TRBD1; length: 18; size: once; V: TRBV2; J: TRBJ1-6
CDR3: CASSSRTSGNYYEQYF; DNA: TGTGCCAGCAGTTCTCGGACTAGCGGAAATTACTACGAGCAGTACTTC; D: TRBD2; length: 16; size: .; V: TRBV28; J: TRBJ2-7
CDR3: CSVFRSGRSYNEQFF; DNA: TGCAGCGTTTTCCGTAGCGGGAGGTCCTACAATGAGCAGTTCTTC; D: TRBD2; length: 15; size: .; V: TRBV29-1; J: TRBJ2-1
CDR3: CASSEGARAGVGETQYF; DNA: TGTGCCAGCAGTGAAGGCGCTAGGGCGGGAGTAGGTGAGACCCAGTACTTC; D: TRBD2; length: 17; size: .; V: TRBV2; J: TRBJ2-5
CDR3: CASRGREETQYF; DNA: TGTGCGTCCAGGGGCAGGGAAGAGACCCAGTACTTC; D: .; length: 12; size: .; V: TRBV9; J: TRBJ2-5
CDR3: CASSPMTSVNEQFF; DNA: TGTGCCAGCAGTCCTATGACTAGCGTCAATGAGCAGTTCTTC; D: TRBD2; length: 14; size: .; V: TRBV6-6; J: TRBJ2-1
CDR3: CASSFAGRNEQFF; DNA: TGTGCCAGCAGCTTTGCTGGGAGGAATGAGCAGTTCTTC; D: .; length: 13; size: few; V: TRBV5-8; J: TRBJ2-1
CDR3: CASGNRRTNTGELFF; DNA: TGTGCTAGTGGTAACCGGCGGACGAACACCGGGGAGCTGTTTTTT; D: .; length: 15; size: .; V: TRBV12-5; J: TRBJ2-2
CDR3: CASSQTGPETQYF; DNA: TGTGCCAGCAGCCAGACAGGGCCAGAGACCCAGTACTTC; D: TRBD1; length: 13; size: .; V: TRBV5-6; J: TRBJ2-5
CDR3: CASSGRGKGNQPQHF; DNA: TGTGCCAGCAGTGGGAGGGGCAAGGGCAATCAGCCCCAGCATTTT; D: .; length: 15; size: .; V: TRBV2; J: TRBJ1-5
CDR3: CASSSKTGTGVHEQYF; DNA: TGTGCCAGCAGTTCCAAAACCGGGACAGGGGTCCACGAGCAGTACTTC; D: TRBD1; length: 16; size: .; V: TRBV27; J: TRBJ2-7
CDR3: CASSLRRGARNYGYTF; DNA: TGCGCCAGCAGCTTGAGGAGGGGAGCACGTAACTATGGCTACACCTTC; D: .; length: 16; size: .; V: TRBV5-1; J: TRBJ1-2
CDR3: CAWRGLVGRDTQYF; DNA: TGTGCCTGGAGGGGTCTAGTCGGCCGAGATACGCAGTATTTT; D: .; length: 14; size: .; V: TRBV30; J: TRBJ2-3
CDR3: CASSTDRGGEAFF; DNA: TGCGCCAGCAGCACCGACAGGGGGGGGGAAGCTTTCTTT; D: TRBD1; length: 13; size: .; V: TRBV5-1; J: TRBJ1-1
CDR3: CASSDGSGLVNQPQHF; DNA: TGTGCCAGCAGTGACGGCTCAGGGCTTGTCAATCAGCCCCAGCATTTT; D: .; length: 16; size: .; V: TRBV6-4; J: TRBJ1-5
CDR3: CASSSGTGDYEQYF; DNA: TGTGCCAGTAGTTCCGGGACAGGGGACTACGAGCAGTACTTC; D: TRBD1; length: 14; size: .; V: TRBV19; J: TRBJ2-7
CDR3: CASSPSGENTGTGELFF; DNA: TGTGCCAGCAGCCCCTCGGGGGAAAATACAGGCACCGGGGAGCTGTTTTTT; D: .; length: 17; size: .; V: TRBV21-1; J: TRBJ2-2
CDR3: CAISGREGNYNEQFF; DNA: TGTGCCATCAGTGGGCGGGAGGGTAATTACAATGAGCAGTTCTTC; D: TRBD2; length: 15; size: .; V: TRBV10-3; J: TRBJ2-1
CDR3: CASSFGGVTYNEQFF; DNA: TGTGCCAGCAGTTTCGGGGGAGTTACCTACAATGAGCAGTTCTTC; D: .; length: 15; size: .; V: TRBV27; J: TRBJ2-1
CDR3: CASSRGDSGANVLTF; DNA: TGTGCCAGCAGTCGAGGTGACTCTGGGGCCAACGTCCTGACTTTC; D: .; length: 15; size: .; V: TRBV6-1; J: TRBJ2-6
CDR3: CASRGRGPVYEQYF; DNA: TGCGCCAGCAGGGGCAGGGGGCCTGTGTACGAGCAGTACTTC; D: TRBD1; length: 14; size: .; V: TRBV10-2; J: TRBJ2-7
CDR3: CASNPGGDEQFF; DNA: TGTGCCAGCAACCCCGGGGGAGATGAGCAGTTCTTC; D: .; length: 12; size: .; V: TRBV6-1; J: TRBJ2-1
CDR3: CASSLSKGGWVSGTHYNEQFF; DNA: TGTGCCAGCAGTTTATCGAAGGGCGGCTGGGTTAGCGGGACCCATTACAATGAGCAGTTCTTC; D: TRBD2; length: 21; size: .; V: TRBV27; J: TRBJ2-1
CDR3: CASGTFDTQYF; DNA: TGTGCCAGCGGGACTTTTGATACGCAGTATTTT; D: .; length: 11; size: few; V: TRBV9; J: TRBJ2-3
CDR3: CASSSPGLEYEQFF; DNA: TGTGCCAGCAGCTCGCCGGGACTAGAGTATGAGCAGTTCTTC; D: TRBD2; length: 14; size: .; V: TRBV5-6; J: TRBJ2-1
CDR3: CASSISGSINNEQFF; DNA: TGTGCCAGCAGTATCAGCGGGAGTATTAACAATGAGCAGTTCTTC; D: TRBD2; length: 15; size: .; V: TRBV27; J: TRBJ2-1
CDR3: CASSPPREGSYEQYF; DNA: TGTGCCAGCAGTCCCCCGCGGGAGGGCTCCTACGAGCAGTACTTC; D: TRBD2; length: 15; size: once; V: TRBV28; J: TRBJ2-7